This T cell receptor (beta chain) appears in the sequencing data of a study of CD8+ T cells in alopecia areata. Germline V CDR1 and CDR2: LGHNT, FRNRAP. CDR3 length: 16 amino acids. Trimming removed 5 bases from V and 2 bases from J; junction bases left unmatched: 6. Extraction of RNA preceded its reverse transcription into cDNA, which served as the sequencing template. Clones were read by immunoSEQ multiplex PCR, and TCRdb kept only the in-frame ones, dropping some. Here the sample spans approximately 63,000 clones, approximately 61% being singletons. This receptor was taken from a human donor with alopecia areata. The sequences come from CD8+ T cells sorted from blood, collected at week 0. This chain joins TRBV12-5 and TRBJ2-2, with 9 bases that match TRBD2. The CDR3 DNA sequence: TGTGCTAGTGGTGGGCCTAGCGGGGATAACACCGGGGAGCTGTTTTTT. Protein: CASGGPSGDNTGELFF.